These 11 T cell receptor beta chains share one sample of origin, sequenced in a study of blood T cell repertoires in COVID-19. The method was immunoSEQ multiplex PCR; TCRdb's version includes in-frame clones alone and lacks a portion of them. The sample yields about 61,000 clones, around 73% seen once. Sequenced material: peripheral blood. The receptors stem from a man aged 80 or over with active or convalescent COVID-19.

The J gene is TRBJ2-2, the V gene TRBV29-1, with 7 positions matching TRBD1. Germline loops: CDR1 SQVTM, CDR2 ANQGSEA. V gave up 7 bases and J gave up 6 bases; unmatched junction bases: 11. The CDR3 sequence is 14 residues long. The CDR3 reads CSAVGGARAGELFF. Written as DNA, the CDR3 is TGCAGCGCTGTAGGGGGCGCGAGGGCCGGGGAGCTGTTTTTT.

This chain links TRBV28 with TRBJ2-4, with 7 nucleotides matching TRBD2. This CDR3 region has 15 residues. Germline CDR1 reads MDHEN; CDR2 reads SYDVKM. The junction had 7 bases not matched to a gene; V was cut back by 6 bases and J by 2 bases. CDR3 residues: CASSSSGGTKNIQYF. DNA for the CDR3: TGTGCCAGCAGCTCTTCGGGGGGTACCAAAAACATTCAGTACTTC.

The chain is built from TRBV29-1 and TRBJ1-1; no clear D gene. V gave up 3 bases and J gave up 14 bases, with 7 bases separating them. Germline CDR1 is SQVTM and CDR2 is ANQGSEA. The CDR3 has 8 residues. The CDR3 loop is CSVEGGFF. The CDR3 DNA is TGCAGCGTTGAGGGAGGGTTCTTT.

This chain connects TRBV2 to TRBJ1-6; 7 positions match TRBD1. The CDR3 sequence is 15 residues long. The trim removed 6 bases at V and 6 bases at J, leaving 8 bases unmatched. CDR1 and CDR2 (germline): SNHLY, FYNNEI. CDR3 sequence: CASSSQGPVNSPLHF. For the CDR3, the DNA is TGTGCCAGCAGCTCACAGGGGCCAGTTAATTCACCCCTCCACTTT.

The J gene is TRBJ2-1, the V gene TRBV7-2; 9 positions match TRBD2. The germline V gene has CDR1 SGHTA and CDR2 FQGNSA. The CDR3 contains 15 residues. With V trimmed by 2 bases and J by 9 bases, 8 bases remained unmatched. CDR3 DNA sequence: TGTGCCAGCAGCTTATTAGCGGGAGACCGGGTTGAGCAGTTCTTC. Translated: CASSLLAGDRVEQFF.

The V call is TRBV25-1, the J call TRBJ1-4; tentatively, D is TRBD1 (6 bases). Trimming stripped 5 bases from V and 5 bases from J, with 12 bases between. Germline CDR1 and CDR2: MGHDK and SYGVNS. This CDR3 spans 14 amino acids. This CDR3 reads CASSTGTYNEKLFF. CDR3 sequence (DNA): TGTGCCAGCAGTACCGGGACATACAATGAAAAACTGTTTTTT.

The V call is TRBV5-1, the J call TRBJ1-1, with D uncertain. The CDR3 is 17 residues long. CDR1 and CDR2 (germline): SGHRS, YFSETQ. The V end was cut by 4 bases, the J end by 0 bases, with 19 bases between. The CDR3 DNA reads TGCGCCAGCAGCACGGGAAGTGGGTATGGTATGAACACTGAAGCTTTCTTT. Translating it yields CASSTGSGYGMNTEAFF.

The rearrangement links TRBV7-9 to TRBJ2-3, with 7 positions matching TRBD1. Germline CDR1 reads SEHNR; CDR2 reads FQNEAQ (reference sequence). The CDR3 is 14 amino acids. After removal of 1 base from V and 4 bases from J, the junction contained 2 bases not matched to a gene. CDR3 nucleotides: TGTGCCAGCAGCTTAGGGCAGGGGGCAGATACGCAGTATTTT. Protein product: CASSLGQGADTQYF.

The J gene is TRBJ2-7, the V gene TRBV4-1; D not certain. This CDR3 has 15 residues. V lost 0 bases to trimming and J lost 4 bases, with 13 bases between them. In germline, CDR1 is MGHRA, CDR2 YSYEKL. The CDR3 sequence: CASSQEVSRGYEQYF. The CDR3 nucleotides are TGCGCCAGCAGCCAAGAAGTCTCGAGAGGTTACGAGCAGTACTTC.

This clone was detected once. V is TRBV28 and J is TRBJ2-2, with 9 bases aligning to TRBD1. J lost 2 bases, V lost 6 bases, and 7 bases had no gene match. Germline values: CDR1 MDHEN, CDR2 SYDVKM. CDR3 length: 16 residues. The CDR3 sequence is CASSDPGQGNTGELFF. As DNA, the CDR3 is TGTGCCAGCAGCGATCCGGGACAGGGAAACACCGGGGAGCTGTTTTTT.

This rearrangement joins TRBV7-3 to TRBJ1-1; D not certain. V lost 4 bases and J lost 5, with 14 bases in between. Per the germline V gene, CDR1 is SGHTA and CDR2 is FQGTGA. The CDR3 has 14 residues. CDR3 bases: TGTGCCAGCAGCTCCCTAGGTGGTAAGACTGAAGCTTTCTTT. Its translation is CASSSLGGKTEAFF.